This TCR beta chain appears in the sequencing data of a study of blood T cell repertoires in COVID-19. The trim removed 0 bases at V and 4 bases at J, leaving 9 bases unmatched. Germline CDR1 and CDR2: LNHDA and SQIVND (reference sequence). This CDR3 spans 17 amino acids. Authors' methods: Counts of nucleated cells, estimated from reference gene primer amplification, were obtained. Profiled with immunoSEQ multiplex PCR; TCRdb holds only in-frame clones, not every one. Clonal size and the V and J genes are those of that table, whereas D and trimming came from the DNA. This table has about 260,000 clones, about 89% appearing once.

The material sequenced was peripheral blood. This receptor was obtained from a woman aged 45-65 years with acute or convalescent COVID-19. This rearrangement joins TRBV19 to TRBJ2-3, with 8 bases identical to TRBD2. CDR3 nucleotide sequence: TGTGCCAGTAGTATAGAGGTTGAGCGGGAGCTCCCAGATACGCAGTATTTT. Protein product: CASSIEVERELPDTQYF.